Reported below is one T cell receptor beta chain. What it binds is not known. Other nucleotide sequences in the sample specify the same CDR3. The record originates from a study of beta chain features in type 1 diabetes. Overall study results and limits: Across patients, naive, central memory and Treg TCRB repertoires exhibited apparently greater similarity than was observed across healthy donors. Sequencing the cDNA could make cells with high TCR expression show up more than they should. Among patients with Type 1 diabetes, TCRB CDR3s were moderately but significantly shorter in every one of the four CD4+ subsets.

CD45RO/CCR7/CD25/CD127/CD95/CD27 staining was used to isolate CD4+ naive, central memory, regulatory and stem cell-like memory cells by sorting. The investigators reverse transcribed all of the isolated RNA, so they sequenced expressed TCRB transcripts. Naive, central memory and regulatory T cell samples produced a mean of about 3.5 million reads. Some clones are missing from TCRdb's copy, which holds only in-frame ones; the method was immunoSEQ multiplex PCR. The sample shows about 740,000 clones, roughly an eighth of them seen only once. The sequence was obtained from a young man with type 1 diabetes. Input material: naive CD4+ T cells from blood.

DNA for the CDR3: TGTGCCAGCAGCTTGGAGGAGACCCAGTACTTC. Its translation: CASSLEETQYF. This chain joins TRBV5-6 and TRBJ2-5; the D is unclear. V was trimmed by 0 bases and J by 5 bases, leaving 2 bases between them. CDR1 is SGHDT and CDR2 is YYEEEE in the germline V gene. The CDR3 has 11 residues.